This T cell receptor beta chain was found in a study of post-analysis software for immune sequencing data. Background on the study: There were relapsing-remitting, secondary progressive and progressive-relapsing multiple sclerosis among the disease courses included.

To note about this clonotype: Antigen specificity is unknown.

The study, taken as a whole, reports: Strong co-clustering by F measure was evident for samples that had been prepared in the same batch. Among multiple sclerosis patients, normalized Chao1 diversity was significantly below that of controls. Five TRBV segments occurring more often in patients than controls included TRBV5-6, TRBV5-1 and TRBV20-1.

Each TCR beta cDNA library carried unique molecular identifiers. The source material, about 0.85 to 11 million T cells, gave rise to roughly 500,000 cDNA molecules. Via MiXCR, TCRdb re-called the PCR reads, giving one row per CDR3 protein. Here the sample spans roughly 540,000 distinct CDR3 sequences, around 34% being singletons. Germline V gene lookup returns CDR1 MNHEY and CDR2 SVGAGI. With 4 bases clipped from V and 8 bases from J, the junction kept 6 bases outside the gene matches. The CDR3 runs 14 residues. The sequenced sample was blood. The sequence derives from a girl between 2 and 17 years old with multiple sclerosis. The chain uses TRBV6-5 and TRBJ1-4; 8 bases line up with TRBD1. The CDR3 nucleotides read TGTGCCAGCAGTTCTTTCTACAGGGGGGAAAAACTGTTTTTT. The encoded protein is CASSSFYRGEKLFF.